The subject of this entry is one T cell receptor (beta chain). The method was immunoSEQ multiplex PCR; TCRdb's version includes in-frame clones alone and lacks a portion of them. The sample holds roughly 500,000 clones; 70% to 85% are singletons and the top ten take around 12%. This entry is derived from a study of shared clonotypes between healthy human individuals. Germline V lookup: CDR1 SGHNT, CDR2 YYREEE (reference sequence). Trimming removed 7 bases from V and 3 bases from J; junction bases left unmatched: 4. The CDR3 spans 14 residues. Sequencing was done on a sample of PBMCs. The V gene is TRBV5-4, the J gene TRBJ2-1; 10 nucleotides align to TRBD2. This receptor was identified in a middle-aged woman in good health. Some clones in this sample may be carry-over from other donors' samples. In DNA, the CDR3 is TGTGCCAGCGCCCCTAGCGGGAGCTACAATGAGCAGTTCTTC. This sequence encodes CASAPSGSYNEQFF.